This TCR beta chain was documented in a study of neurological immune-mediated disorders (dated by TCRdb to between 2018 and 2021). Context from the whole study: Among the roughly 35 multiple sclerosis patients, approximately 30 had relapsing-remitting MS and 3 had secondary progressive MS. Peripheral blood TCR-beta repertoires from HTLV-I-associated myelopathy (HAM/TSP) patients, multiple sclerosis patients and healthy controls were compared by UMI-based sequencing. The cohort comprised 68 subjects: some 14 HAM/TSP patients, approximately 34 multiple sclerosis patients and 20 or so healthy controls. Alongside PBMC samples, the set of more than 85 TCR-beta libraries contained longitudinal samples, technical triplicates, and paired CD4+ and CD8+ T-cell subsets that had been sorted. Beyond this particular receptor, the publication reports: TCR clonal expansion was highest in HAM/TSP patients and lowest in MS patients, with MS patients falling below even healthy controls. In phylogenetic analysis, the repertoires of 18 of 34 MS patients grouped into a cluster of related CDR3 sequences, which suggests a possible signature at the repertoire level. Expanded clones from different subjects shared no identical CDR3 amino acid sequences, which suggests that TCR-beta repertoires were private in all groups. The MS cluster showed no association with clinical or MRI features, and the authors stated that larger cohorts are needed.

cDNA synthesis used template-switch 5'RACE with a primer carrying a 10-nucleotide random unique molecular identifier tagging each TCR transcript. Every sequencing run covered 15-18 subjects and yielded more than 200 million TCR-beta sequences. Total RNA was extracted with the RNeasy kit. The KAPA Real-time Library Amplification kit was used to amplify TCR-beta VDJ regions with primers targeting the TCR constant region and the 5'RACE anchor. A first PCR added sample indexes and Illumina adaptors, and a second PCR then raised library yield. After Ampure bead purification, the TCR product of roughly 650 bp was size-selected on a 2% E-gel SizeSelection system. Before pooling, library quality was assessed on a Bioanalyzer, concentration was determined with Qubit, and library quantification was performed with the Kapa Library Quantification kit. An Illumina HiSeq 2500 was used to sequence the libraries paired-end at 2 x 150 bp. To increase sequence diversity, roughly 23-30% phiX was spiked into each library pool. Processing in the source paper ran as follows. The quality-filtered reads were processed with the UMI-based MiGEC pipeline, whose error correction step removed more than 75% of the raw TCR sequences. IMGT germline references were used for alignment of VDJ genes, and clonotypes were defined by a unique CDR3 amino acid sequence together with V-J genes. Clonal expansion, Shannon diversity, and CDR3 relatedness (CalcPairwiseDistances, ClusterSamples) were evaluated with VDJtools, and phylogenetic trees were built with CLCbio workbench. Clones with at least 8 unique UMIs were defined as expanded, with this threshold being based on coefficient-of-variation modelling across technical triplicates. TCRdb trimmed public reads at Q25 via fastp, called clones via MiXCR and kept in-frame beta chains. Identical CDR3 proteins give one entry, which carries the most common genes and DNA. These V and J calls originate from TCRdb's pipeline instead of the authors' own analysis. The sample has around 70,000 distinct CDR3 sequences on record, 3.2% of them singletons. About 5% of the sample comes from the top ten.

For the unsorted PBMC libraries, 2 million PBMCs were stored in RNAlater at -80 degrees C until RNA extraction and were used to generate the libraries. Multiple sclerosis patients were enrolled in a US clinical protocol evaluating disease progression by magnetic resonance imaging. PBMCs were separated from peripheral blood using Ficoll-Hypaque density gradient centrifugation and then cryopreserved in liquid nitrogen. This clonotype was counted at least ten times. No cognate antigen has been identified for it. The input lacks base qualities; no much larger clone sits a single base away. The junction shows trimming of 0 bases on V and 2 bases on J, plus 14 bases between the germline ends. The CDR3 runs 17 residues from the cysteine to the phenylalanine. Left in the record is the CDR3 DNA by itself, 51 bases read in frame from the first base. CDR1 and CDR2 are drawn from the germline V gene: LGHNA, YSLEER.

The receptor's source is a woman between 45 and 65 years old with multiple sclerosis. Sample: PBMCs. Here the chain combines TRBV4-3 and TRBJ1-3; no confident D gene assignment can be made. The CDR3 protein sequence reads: CASSQDTRRAAGNTIYF. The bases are TGCGCCAGCAGCCAAGATACGAGAAGGGCCGCTGGAAACACCATATATTTT.